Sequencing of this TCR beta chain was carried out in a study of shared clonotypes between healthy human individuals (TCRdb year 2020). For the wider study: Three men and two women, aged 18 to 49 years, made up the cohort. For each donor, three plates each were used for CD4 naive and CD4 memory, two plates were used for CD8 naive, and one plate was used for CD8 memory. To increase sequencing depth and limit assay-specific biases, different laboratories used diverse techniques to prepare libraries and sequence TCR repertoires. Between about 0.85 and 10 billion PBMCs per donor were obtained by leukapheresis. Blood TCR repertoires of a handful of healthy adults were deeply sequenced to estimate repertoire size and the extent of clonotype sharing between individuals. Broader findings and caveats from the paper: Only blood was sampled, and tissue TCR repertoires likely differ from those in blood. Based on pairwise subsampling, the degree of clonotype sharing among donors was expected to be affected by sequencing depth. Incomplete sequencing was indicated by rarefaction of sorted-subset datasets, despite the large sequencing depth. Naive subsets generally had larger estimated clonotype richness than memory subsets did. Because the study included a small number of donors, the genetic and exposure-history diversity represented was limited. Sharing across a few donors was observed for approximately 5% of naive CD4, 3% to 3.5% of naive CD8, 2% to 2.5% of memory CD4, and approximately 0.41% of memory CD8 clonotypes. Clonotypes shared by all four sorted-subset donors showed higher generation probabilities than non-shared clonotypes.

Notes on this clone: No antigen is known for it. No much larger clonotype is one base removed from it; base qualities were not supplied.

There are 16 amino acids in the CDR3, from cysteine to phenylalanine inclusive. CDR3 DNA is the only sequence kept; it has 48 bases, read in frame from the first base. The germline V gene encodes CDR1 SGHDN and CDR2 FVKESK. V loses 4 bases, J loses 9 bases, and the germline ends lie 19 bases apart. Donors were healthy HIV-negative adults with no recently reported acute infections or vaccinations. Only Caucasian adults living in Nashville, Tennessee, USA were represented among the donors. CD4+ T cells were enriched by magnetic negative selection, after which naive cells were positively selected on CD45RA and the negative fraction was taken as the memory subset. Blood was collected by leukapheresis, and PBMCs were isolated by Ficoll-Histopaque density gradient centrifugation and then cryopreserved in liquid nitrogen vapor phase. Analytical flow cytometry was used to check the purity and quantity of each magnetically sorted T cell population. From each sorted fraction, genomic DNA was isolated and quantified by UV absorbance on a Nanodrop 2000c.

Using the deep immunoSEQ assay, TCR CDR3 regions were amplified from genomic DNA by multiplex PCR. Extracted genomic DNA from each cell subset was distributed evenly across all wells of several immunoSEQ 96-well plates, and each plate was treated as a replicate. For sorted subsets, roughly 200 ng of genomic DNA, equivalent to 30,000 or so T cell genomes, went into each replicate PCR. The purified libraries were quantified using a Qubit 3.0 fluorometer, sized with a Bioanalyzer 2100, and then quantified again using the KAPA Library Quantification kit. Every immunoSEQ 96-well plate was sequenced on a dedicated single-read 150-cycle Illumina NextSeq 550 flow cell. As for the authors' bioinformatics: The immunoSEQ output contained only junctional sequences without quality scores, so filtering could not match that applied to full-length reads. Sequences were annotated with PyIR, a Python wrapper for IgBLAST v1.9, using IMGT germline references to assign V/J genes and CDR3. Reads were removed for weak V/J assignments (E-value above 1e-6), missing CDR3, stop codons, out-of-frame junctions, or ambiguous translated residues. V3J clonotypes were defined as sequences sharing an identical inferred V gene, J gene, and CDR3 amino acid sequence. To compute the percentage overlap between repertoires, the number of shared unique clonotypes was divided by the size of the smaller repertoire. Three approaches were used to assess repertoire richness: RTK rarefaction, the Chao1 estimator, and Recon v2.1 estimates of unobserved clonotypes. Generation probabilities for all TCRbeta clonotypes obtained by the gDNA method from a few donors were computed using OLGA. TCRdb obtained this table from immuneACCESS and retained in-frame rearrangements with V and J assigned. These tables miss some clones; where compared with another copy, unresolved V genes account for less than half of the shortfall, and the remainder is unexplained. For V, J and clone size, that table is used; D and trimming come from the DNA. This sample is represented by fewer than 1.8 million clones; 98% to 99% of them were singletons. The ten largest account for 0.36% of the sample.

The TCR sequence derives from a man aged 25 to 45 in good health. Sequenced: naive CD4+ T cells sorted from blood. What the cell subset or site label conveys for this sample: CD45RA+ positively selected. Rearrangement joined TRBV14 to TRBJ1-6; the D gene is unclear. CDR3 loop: CASSRVPGSVGSPLHF. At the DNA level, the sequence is TGTGCCAGCAGCCGAGTACCGGGGTCCGTGGGTTCACCCCTCCACTTT. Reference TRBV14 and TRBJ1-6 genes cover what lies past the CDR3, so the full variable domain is EAGVTQFPSHSVIEKGQTVTLRCDPISGHDNLYWYRRVMGKEIKFLLHFVKESKQDESGMPNNRFLAERTGGTYSTLKVQPAELEDSGVYFCASSRVPGSVGSPLHFGNGTRLTVT.